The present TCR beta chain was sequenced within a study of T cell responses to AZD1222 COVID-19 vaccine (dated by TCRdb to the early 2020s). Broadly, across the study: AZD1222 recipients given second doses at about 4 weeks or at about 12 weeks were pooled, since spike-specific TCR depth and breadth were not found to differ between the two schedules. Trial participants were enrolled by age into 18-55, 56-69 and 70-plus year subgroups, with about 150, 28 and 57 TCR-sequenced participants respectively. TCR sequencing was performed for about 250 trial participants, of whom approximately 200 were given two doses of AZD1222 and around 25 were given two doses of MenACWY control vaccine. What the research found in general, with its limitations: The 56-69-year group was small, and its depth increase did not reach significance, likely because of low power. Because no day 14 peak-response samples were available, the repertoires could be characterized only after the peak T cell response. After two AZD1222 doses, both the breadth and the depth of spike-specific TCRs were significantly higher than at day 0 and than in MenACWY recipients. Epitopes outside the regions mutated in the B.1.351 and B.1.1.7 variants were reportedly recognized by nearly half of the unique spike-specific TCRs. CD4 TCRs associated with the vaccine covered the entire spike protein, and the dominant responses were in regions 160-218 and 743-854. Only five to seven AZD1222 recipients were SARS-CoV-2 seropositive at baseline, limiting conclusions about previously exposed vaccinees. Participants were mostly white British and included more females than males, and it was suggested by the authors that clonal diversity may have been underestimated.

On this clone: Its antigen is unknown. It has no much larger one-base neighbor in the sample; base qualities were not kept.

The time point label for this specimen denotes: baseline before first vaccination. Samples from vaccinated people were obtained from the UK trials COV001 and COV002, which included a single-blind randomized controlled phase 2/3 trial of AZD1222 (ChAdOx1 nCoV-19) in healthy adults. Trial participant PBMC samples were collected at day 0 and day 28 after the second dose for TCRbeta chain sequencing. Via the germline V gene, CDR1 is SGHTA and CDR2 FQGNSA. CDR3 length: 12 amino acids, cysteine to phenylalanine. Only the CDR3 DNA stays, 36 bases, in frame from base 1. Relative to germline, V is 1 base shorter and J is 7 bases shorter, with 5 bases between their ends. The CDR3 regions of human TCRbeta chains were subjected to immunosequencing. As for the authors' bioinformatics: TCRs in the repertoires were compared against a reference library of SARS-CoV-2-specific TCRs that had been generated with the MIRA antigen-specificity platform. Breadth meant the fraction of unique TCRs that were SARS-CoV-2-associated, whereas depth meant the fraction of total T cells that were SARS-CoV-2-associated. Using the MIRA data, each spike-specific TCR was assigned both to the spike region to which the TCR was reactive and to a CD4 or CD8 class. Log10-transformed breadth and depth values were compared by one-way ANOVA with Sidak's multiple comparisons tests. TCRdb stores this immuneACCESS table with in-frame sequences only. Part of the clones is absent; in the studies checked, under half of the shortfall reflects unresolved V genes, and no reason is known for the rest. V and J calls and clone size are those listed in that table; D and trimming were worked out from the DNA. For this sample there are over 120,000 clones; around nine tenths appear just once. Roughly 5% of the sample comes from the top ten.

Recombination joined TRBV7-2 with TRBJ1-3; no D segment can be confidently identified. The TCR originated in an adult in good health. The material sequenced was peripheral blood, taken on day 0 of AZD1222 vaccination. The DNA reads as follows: TGTGCCAGCAGCTTAGGCCCCAACACCATATATTTT. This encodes CASSLGPNTIYF.